This is a list of T cell receptor beta chains from one sample in a study of CD8 T cells in ankylosing spondylitis. From the 5' RACE reads, TCRdb called clonotypes with MiXCR, one entry per CDR3 protein. The sample contains roughly 370,000 distinct CDR3 sequences, 20% to 25% of which appear only once. Sequencing was done on a sample of blood, either unsorted or a sorted T cell fraction (not recorded which). These receptor sequences come from a male donor with ankylosing spondylitis. Each CDR3 is given with its conserved first and last residue. Fields, in order: J gene, clone size, V gene, D gene, CDR3 DNA, CDR3 protein. A D gene is named only where the DNA matches it firmly. For some rows the clone size is stated as once, few or many, or as a class when expanded; others skip it.

>TRBJ1-4|-|TRBV12-3/TRBV12-4|-
TGTGCCAGCAGTCCAGAGGGTGCAACTAATGAAAAACTGTTTTTT
CASSPEGATNEKLFF
>TRBJ2-3|many|TRBV4-3|-
TGCGCCAGCAGCCGCGGCCATCCCATGGATACGCAGTATTTT
CASSRGHPMDTQYF
>TRBJ2-3|-|TRBV28|-
TGTGCCAGCAGTCCCCACCGAGGCGGAGGAGGGTCTTTT
CASSPHRGGGGSF
>TRBJ1-2|few|TRBV19|TRBD1
TGTGCCAGTATGGACCGGACAGGGTCGATTTTGAGCTATGGCTACACCTTC
CASMDRTGSILSYGYTF
>TRBJ1-3|-|TRBV6-5|-
TGTGCCAGCAGTTACTCGCCATCACGGAACACCATATATTTT
CASSYSPSRNTIYF
>TRBJ2-1|few|TRBV6-5|-
TGTGCCAGCAGTTACGAGTCTACTGACAATGAGCAGTTCTTC
CASSYESTDNEQFF
>TRBJ1-1|few|TRBV29-1|-
TGCAGCGTGGAAGGACTTATGAACATTGAAGCTTTCTTT
CSVEGLMNIEAFF
>TRBJ2-5|-|TRBV5-1|-
TGCGCCAGCAGCTTAAGAGGGAACCAAGAGACCCAGTACTTC
CASSLRGNQETQYF
>TRBJ2-3|many|TRBV12-3/TRBV12-4|-
TGTGCCAGCAGTGGACTGGATACGCAGTATTTT
CASSGLDTQYF
>TRBJ2-5|-|TRBV9|-
TGTGCCAGCAGCGTGACCGGCACCGGGACGGAATGGGAGACCCAGTACTTC
CASSVTGTGTEWETQYF
>TRBJ2-1|few|TRBV12-3/TRBV12-4|-
TGTGCCAGCAAAATCGGGGGCAGCTCCTACAATGAGCAGTTCTTC
CASKIGGSSYNEQFF
>TRBJ2-3|few|TRBV29-1|-
TGCAGCGTTGAATTTACCTCTGGGGTAAATACGCAGTATTTT
CSVEFTSGVNTQYF
>TRBJ2-2|-|TRBV20-1|TRBD1
TGCAGTGCTGGGGGACAGGGTTCCGGGGAGCTGTTTTTT
CSAGGQGSGELFF
>TRBJ1-5|-|TRBV2|TRBD1
TGTGCCAGCATCAGGGGGCCTGGGGGCAATCAGCCCCAGCATTTT
CASIRGPGGNQPQHF
>TRBJ2-3|-|TRBV5-1|-
TGCGCCAGCAGCCGAGGACAACTCACAGATACGCAGTATTTT
CASSRGQLTDTQYF
>TRBJ2-7|-|TRBV21-1|-
TGTGCCAGCAGCACCGGACTAGCGGGAGGCTGCGAGCAGTACTTC
CASSTGLAGGCEQYF